The T cell receptor (beta chain) described here comes from a study of cytomegalovirus exposure and HLA in healthy donors. PCR employed 60 Vbeta and 13 Jbeta primers. Here immunoSEQ multiplex PCR was the method, and the copy in TCRdb shows in-frame clones only, minus some. Of about 140,000 clones listed, 70% to 85% were seen once; the top ten hold over 8.5%. Germline CDR1 SGHRS, CDR2 YFSETQ. The CDR3 spans 15 residues. V was trimmed by 0 bases and J by 6 bases, leaving 15 bases between them. The study, taken as a whole, reports: In a later analysis, TCR beta V- and J-gene trimming was associated with a missense DCLRE1C variant.

This clone was detected a few times. What it binds is not known. This sequence was found in a woman aged 50 to 60 in good health and CMV-seropositive. Sequencing was carried out using PBMCs. The V gene is TRBV5-1, the J gene TRBJ1-2; D unresolved. The CDR3 sequence is CASSLGGFLFDGYTF. CDR3 nucleotides: TGCGCCAGCAGCTTGGGCGGCTTTCTATTCGATGGCTACACCTTC. The whole variable domain, remainder taken from reference TRBV5-1 and TRBJ1-2, is KAGVTQTPRYLIKTRGQQVTLSCSPISGHRSVSWYQQTPGQGLQFLFEYFSETQRNKGNFPGRFSGRQFSNSRSEMNVSTLELGDSALYLCASSLGGFLFDGYTFGSGTRLTVV.